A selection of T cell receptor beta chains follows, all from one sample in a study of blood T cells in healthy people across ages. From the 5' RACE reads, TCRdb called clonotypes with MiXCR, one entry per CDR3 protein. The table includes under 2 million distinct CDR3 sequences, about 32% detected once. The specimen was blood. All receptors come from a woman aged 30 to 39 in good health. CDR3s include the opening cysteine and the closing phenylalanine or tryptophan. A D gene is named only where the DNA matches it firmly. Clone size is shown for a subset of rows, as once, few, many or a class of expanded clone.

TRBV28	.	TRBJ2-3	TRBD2	CASSLNLAGATDTQYF	TGTGCCAGCAGTTTAAATCTAGCGGGAGCCACAGATACGCAGTATTTT
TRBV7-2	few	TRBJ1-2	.	CASSHTRQKNKVPGYTF	TGTGCCAGCAGCCATACACGACAAAAAAACAAGGTCCCTGGCTACACCTTC
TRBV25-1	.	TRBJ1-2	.	CASRKGGPLGYGYTF	TGTGCCAGCAGGAAGGGAGGGCCCTTAGGCTATGGCTACACCTTC
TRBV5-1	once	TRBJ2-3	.	CASSVQGWGTDTQYF	TGCGCCAGCAGCGTACAGGGTTGGGGCACAGATACGCAGTATTTT
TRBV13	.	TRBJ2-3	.	CASSWSREGTDTQYF	TGTGCCAGCAGCTGGTCAAGGGAGGGCACAGATACGCAGTATTTT
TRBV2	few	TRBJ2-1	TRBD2	CASSERLAGGHEQFF	TGTGCCAGCAGTGAGAGGCTAGCGGGGGGGCATGAGCAGTTCTTC
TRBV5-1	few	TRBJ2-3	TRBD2	CASSPGLAERYTQYF	TGCGCCAGCAGCCCCGGACTAGCGGAGAGGTATACGCAGTATTTT
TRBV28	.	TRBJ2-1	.	CASSILGGQSYNEQFF	TGTGCCAGCAGTATACTAGGTGGACAGTCCTACAATGAGCAGTTCTTC
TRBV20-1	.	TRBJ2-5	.	CSARSPQPKTQYF	TGCAGTGCTAGGAGTCCCCAACCCAAGACCCAGTACTTC
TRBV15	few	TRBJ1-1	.	CATSRDWDIRTEAFF	TGTGCCACCAGCAGAGACTGGGACATTAGGACTGAAGCTTTCTTT
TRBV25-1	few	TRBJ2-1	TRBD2	CASSEFTSGRDNEQFF	TGTGCCAGCAGTGAATTCACTAGCGGGAGAGACAATGAGCAGTTCTTC
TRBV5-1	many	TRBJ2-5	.	CASSFGSEQETQYF	TGCGCCAGCAGCTTTGGGTCGGAGCAAGAGACCCAGTACTTC
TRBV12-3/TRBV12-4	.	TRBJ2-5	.	CASSEAGLRETQYF	TGTGCCAGCAGTGAAGCAGGGTTAAGAGAGACCCAGTACTTC
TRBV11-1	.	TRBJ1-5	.	CASSLGRGVSNQPQHF	TGTGCCAGCAGCTTGGGCAGGGGTGTAAGCAATCAGCCCCAGCATTTT
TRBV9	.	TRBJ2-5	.	CASSVGQLGETQYF	TGTGCCAGCAGCGTAGGGCAGTTGGGAGAGACCCAGTACTTC
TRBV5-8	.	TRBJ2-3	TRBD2	CASSPGLAGDTDTQYF	TGTGCCAGCAGCCCGGGACTAGCGGGGGACACAGATACGCAGTATTTT
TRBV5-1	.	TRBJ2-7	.	CASSLEALYEQYF	TGCGCCAGCAGCTTGGAGGCGCTCTACGAGCAGTACTTC
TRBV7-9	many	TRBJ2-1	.	CASSFGGDNEQFF	TGTGCCAGCAGCTTCGGGGGAGATAATGAGCAGTTCTTC
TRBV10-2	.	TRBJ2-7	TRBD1	CASSGDRESYEQYF	TGCGCCAGCAGTGGGGACAGGGAGTCCTACGAGCAGTACTTC
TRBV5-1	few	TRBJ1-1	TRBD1	CASSSRGGQVNTEAFF	TGCGCCAGTAGCTCAAGAGGGGGCCAAGTGAACACTGAAGCTTTCTTT
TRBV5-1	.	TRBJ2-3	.	CASRKLEGTDTQYF	TGCGCCAGCAGGAAGTTAGAGGGCACAGATACGCAGTATTTT
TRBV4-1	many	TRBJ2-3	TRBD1	CASRAQGQRFRYTQYF	TGCGCCAGCAGAGCCCAGGGACAGAGGTTCAGATATACGCAGTATTTT
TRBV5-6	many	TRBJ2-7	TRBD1	CASSLPGTDSYEQYF	TGTGCCAGCAGCTTACCCGGGACAGATTCCTACGAGCAGTACTTC
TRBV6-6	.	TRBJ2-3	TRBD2	CASSYAAGGASADTQYF	TGTGCCAGCAGTTATGCAGCGGGGGGTGCTAGCGCAGATACGCAGTATTTT
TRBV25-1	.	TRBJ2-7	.	CASSDGGNYEQYF	TGTGCCAGCAGTGACGGGGGAAACTACGAGCAGTACTTC
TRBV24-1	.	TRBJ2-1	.	CATSTGDSYNEQFF	TGTGCCACCAGTACGGGAGACTCCTACAATGAGCAGTTCTTC
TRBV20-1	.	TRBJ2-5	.	CSASNSPGETQYF	TGCAGTGCTAGTAACTCCCCGGGGGAGACCCAGTACTTC
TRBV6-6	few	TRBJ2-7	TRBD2	CASSYSPGGPYEQYF	TGTGCCAGCAGTTATTCCCCGGGAGGGCCCTACGAGCAGTACTTC
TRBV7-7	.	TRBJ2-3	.	CASSYTDRFTDTQYF	TGTGCCAGCAGCTATACGGACCGCTTCACAGATACGCAGTATTTT
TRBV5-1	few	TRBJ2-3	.	CASSYQQSRQYF	TGCGCCAGCAGCTACCAGCAGAGTAGGCAGTATTTT
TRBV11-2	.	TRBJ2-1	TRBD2	CASSALAGEQFF	TGTGCCAGCAGCGCACTAGCGGGTGAGCAGTTCTTC
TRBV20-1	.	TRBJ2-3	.	CSANAGSGSTDTQYF	TGCAGTGCTAACGCCGGGAGCGGGAGCACAGATACGCAGTATTTT
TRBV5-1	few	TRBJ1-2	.	CASNLGRVFFGSTYGYTF	TGCGCCAGCAACCTGGGGCGTGTATTCTTTGGCTCCACTTATGGCTACACCTTC
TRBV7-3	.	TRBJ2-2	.	CASSLERSGSGELFF	TGTGCCAGCAGCTTAGAGCGGAGTGGGTCCGGGGAGCTGTTTTTT
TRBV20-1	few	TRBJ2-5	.	CSATQDGETQYF	TGCAGTGCGACACAGGACGGAGAGACCCAGTACTTC
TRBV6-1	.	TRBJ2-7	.	CASSPDRTLGQSYEQYF	TGTGCCAGCAGTCCCGACAGGACCCTAGGCCAATCCTACGAGCAGTACTTC
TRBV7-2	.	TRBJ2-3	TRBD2	CASGRTSGRLDTQYF	TGTGCCAGCGGTCGGACTAGCGGGAGGCTAGATACGCAGTATTTT
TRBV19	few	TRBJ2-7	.	CASSMGDTYEQYF	TGTGCCAGTAGTATGGGAGACACCTACGAGCAGTACTTC
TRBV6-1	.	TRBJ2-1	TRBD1	CASNLDRGFGNEQFF	TGTGCCAGCAACTTAGACAGGGGGTTTGGCAATGAGCAGTTCTTC
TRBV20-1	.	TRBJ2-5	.	CSAIRTETQYF	TGCAGTGCCATTCGTACCGAGACCCAGTACTTC
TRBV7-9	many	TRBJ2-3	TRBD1	CASSFPTGSSDTQYF	TGTGCCAGCAGCTTTCCGACAGGGTCGTCGGATACGCAGTATTTT
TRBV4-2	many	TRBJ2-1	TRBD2	CASSPLGTSSMSNEQFF	TGTGCCAGCAGCCCTTTGGGGACTAGCAGTATGAGTAATGAGCAGTTCTTC
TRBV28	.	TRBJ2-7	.	CASSSFTLSSYEQYF	TGTGCCAGCAGTTCGTTCACCCTGAGCTCCTACGAGCAGTACTTC
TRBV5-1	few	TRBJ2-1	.	CASSSLRDGEQFF	TGCGCCAGCAGCTCCCTGAGAGATGGTGAGCAGTTCTTC
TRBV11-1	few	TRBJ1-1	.	CASSVRRDLTDTEAFF	TGTGCCAGCAGCGTACGTCGGGACCTAACCGACACTGAAGCTTTCTTT
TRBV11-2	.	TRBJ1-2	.	CASSPTRVPWYYGYTF	TGTGCCAGCAGCCCCACACGGGTGCCTTGGTACTATGGCTACACCTTC
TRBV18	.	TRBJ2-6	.	CASSPFGQFRVLTF	TGTGCCAGCTCACCGTTTGGACAGTTCAGAGTCCTGACTTTC
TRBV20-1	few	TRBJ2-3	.	CSARVGYTQYF	TGCAGTGCTAGAGTGGGGTATACGCAGTATTTT
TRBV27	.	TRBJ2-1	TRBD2	CASSPRVAGRYNERFF	TGTGCCAGCAGTCCCCGAGTAGCGGGGAGATACAATGAGCGGTTCTTC
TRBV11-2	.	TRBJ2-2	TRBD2	CASSLAGTRSTGELFF	TGTGCCAGCAGCTTAGCCGGGACTAGAAGCACCGGGGAGCTGTTTTTT
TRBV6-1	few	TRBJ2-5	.	CASSAETGYQETQYF	TGTGCCAGCAGTGCGGAGACAGGTTACCAAGAGACCCAGTACTTC
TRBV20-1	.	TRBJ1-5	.	CSARVPGERQPQHF	TGCAGTGCTAGAGTGCCCGGGGAGCGGCAGCCCCAGCATTTT
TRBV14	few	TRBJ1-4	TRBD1	CASSRGQQVVREKLFF	TGTGCCAGCAGCCGGGGACAGCAGGTTGTTCGAGAAAAACTGTTTTTT